This T cell receptor beta chain was recorded in a study of post-analysis software for immune sequencing data. Study details: The disease courses covered relapsing-remitting, secondary progressive and progressive-relapsing multiple sclerosis. The study's findings and limits: Patients carried several TRBV segments more frequently than controls did, and TRBV5-6, TRBV5-1 and TRBV20-1 were among them.

V was pared by 1 base and J by 0 bases, with 7 bases between. The CDR3 spans 14 residues. Germline V CDR1 and CDR2: LGHDT, YNNKEL (reference sequence). The authors incorporated unique molecular identifiers into the TCR beta cDNA libraries. T cells numbering about 0.85 to 10 million yielded around 500,000 cDNA molecules. Each CDR3 protein is one row after TCRdb ran MiXCR on the PCR reads. Of approximately 360,000 distinct CDR3 sequences listed, about a third are singletons. This clonotype was seen a handful of times. No antigen is known for it. The gene calls are TRBV3-1 and TRBJ2-7; D is undetermined. The receptor comes from a girl aged 5 to 17 with multiple sclerosis. Sequenced material: blood. DNA for the CDR3: TGTGCCAGCAGCCAAGTTTCAGGCTCCTACGAGCAGTACTTC. It specifies CASSQVSGSYEQYF.